This T cell receptor (beta chain) was retrieved from a study of blood T cells in healthy people across ages. Study-wide results and limits: Age showed a roughly linear inverse relationship with TCR beta diversity per million T cells.

Alongside a J-beta primer mix, a sample-barcoded 5' primer served in a second PCR lasting about 7 to 12 cycles. One entry per CDR3 protein results from TCRdb running MiXCR on the 5' RACE reads. The sample consists of 1.8 million or so distinct CDR3 sequences, about 39% of them appearing once. V shed 5 bases and J shed 5 bases, with 15 bases lying between them. The CDR3 has 13 amino acids. Germline V gene data show CDR1 as DFQATT and CDR2 as SNEGSKA (reference sequence). As for this clonotype: Antigen: not known.

Sequenced sample: blood. The source is a human donor in good health. The chain couples TRBV20-1 to TRBJ2-5, with D maybe TRBD2 (5 bases). The CDR3 protein is CSAAGLVSETQYF. In DNA, the CDR3 is TGCAGTGCTGCCGGACTTGTCTCGGAGACCCAGTACTTC.